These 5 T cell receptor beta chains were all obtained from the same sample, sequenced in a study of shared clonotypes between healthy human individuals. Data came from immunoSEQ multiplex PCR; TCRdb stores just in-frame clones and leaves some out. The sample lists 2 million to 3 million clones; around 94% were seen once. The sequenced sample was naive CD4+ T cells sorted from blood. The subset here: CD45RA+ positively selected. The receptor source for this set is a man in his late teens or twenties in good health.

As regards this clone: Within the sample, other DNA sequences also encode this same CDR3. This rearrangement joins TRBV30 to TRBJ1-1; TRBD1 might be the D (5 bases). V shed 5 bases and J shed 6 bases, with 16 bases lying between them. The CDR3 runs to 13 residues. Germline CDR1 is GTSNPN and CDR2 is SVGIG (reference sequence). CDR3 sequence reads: CAWGGKGRAEAFF. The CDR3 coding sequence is TGTGCCTGGGGGGGGAAGGGTCGGGCTGAAGCTTTCTTT.

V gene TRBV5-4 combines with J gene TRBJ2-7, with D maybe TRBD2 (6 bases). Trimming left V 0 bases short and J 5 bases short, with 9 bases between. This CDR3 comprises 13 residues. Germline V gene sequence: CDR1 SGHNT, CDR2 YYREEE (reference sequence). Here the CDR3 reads CASSLASGDEQYF. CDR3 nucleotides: TGTGCCAGCAGCTTGGCATCGGGGGACGAGCAGTACTTC.

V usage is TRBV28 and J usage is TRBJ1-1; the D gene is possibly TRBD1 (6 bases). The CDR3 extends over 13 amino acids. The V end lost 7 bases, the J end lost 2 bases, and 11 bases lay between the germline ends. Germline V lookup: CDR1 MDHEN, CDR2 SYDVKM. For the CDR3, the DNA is TGTGCCAGCACCGGGGGCCCTAACACTGAAGCTTTCTTT. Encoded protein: CASTGGPNTEAFF.

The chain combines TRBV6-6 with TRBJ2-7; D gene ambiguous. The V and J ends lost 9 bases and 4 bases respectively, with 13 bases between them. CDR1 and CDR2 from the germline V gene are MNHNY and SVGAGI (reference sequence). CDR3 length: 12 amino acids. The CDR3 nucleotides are TGTGCCAGTCGTGACCCGCGGTACGAGCAGTACTTC. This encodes CASRDPRYEQYF.

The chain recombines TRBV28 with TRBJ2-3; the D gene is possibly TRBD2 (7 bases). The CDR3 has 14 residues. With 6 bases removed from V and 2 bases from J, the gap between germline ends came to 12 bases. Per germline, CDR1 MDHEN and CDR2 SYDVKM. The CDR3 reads CASSFGGLTDTQYF. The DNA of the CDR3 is TGTGCCAGCAGCTTCGGGGGGCTCACAGATACGCAGTATTTT.